The TCR beta chain described here comes from a study of read filtering for tumor transcriptome and immune sequencing. Study summary: Per sample, TCR-region reads ranged about 3.5 to 11 million by IR-seq, roughly 80 to 1273 by RNA-seq.

Study-wide results and limits: Dropping single-read clonotypes raised IR-seq and RNA-seq shared-clonotype correlation.

Regarding this clonotype: Its specificity is not known. A far larger clone is only one base removed, so a read error is likely.

The library was built from roughly 400 ng RNA with molecular barcoded adaptors for alpha/delta and beta/gamma chains. TCRdb ran MiXCR on the reads and lists one entry per CDR3 protein. The data show fewer than 25,000 distinct CDR3 sequences, roughly 19% seen once. The sequencing sample was made of a population of CD138-negative cells sorted from bone marrow. The receptor's source is a donor older than 35 with multiple myeloma.

CDR3 sequence: CASSPRRSYQGDTQCF. For the CDR3, the DNA is TGTGCCAGCTCACCACGCCGCAGTTACCAGGGGGATACGCAGTGTTTT. The gene calls are TRBV18 and TRBJ1-4, with 7 bases that match TRBD1. Germline V gene lookup returns CDR1 KGHSH and CDR2 LQKENI. The CDR3 is 16 amino acids.